These 22 T cell receptor beta chains were all obtained from the same sample, sequenced in a study of blood T cells in healthy people across ages (dated by TCRdb to between 2014 and 2017). Preparation of the library involved 5' RACE. The run used an Illumina HiSeq 2500. The second PCR ran for about 6 to 12 cycles and used a J-beta primer mix along with a sample-barcoded 5' primer. Clones were called with MiXCR by TCRdb after fastp trimmed the public reads at Q25, and only in-frame beta chains were retained. Identical CDR3 proteins give one entry, which carries the most common genes and DNA. Here the sample has 700,000 to 950,000 distinct CDR3 sequences; about 62% occur a single time. Of the sample, 22% is held by the ten largest clones. Material for sequencing was blood. The receptors here all came from a young man in good health.

The chain is built from TRBV20-1 and TRBJ2-4; 12 bases are a match to TRBD2. The CDR3 sequence is 16 residues long. The germline V gene has CDR1 DFQATT and CDR2 SNEGSKA (reference sequence). V lost 0 bases, J lost 3 bases, and 3 bases stayed unmatched. The CDR3 nucleotides are TGCAGTGCTAGAGATCCTAGCGGGGGGGACAAAAACATTCAGTACTTC. Its protein product is CSARDPSGGDKNIQYF.

This clonotype has at least ten counts. This rearrangement joins TRBV7-2 to TRBJ2-7, with 9 positions matching TRBD1. The CDR3 totals 16 residues. V lost 4 bases, J lost 3 bases, and 10 bases stayed unmatched. Germline loops: CDR1 SGHTA, CDR2 FQGNSA. The CDR3 DNA follows: TGTGCCAGCAGCTCCGTCAACCGGGACAGGGACTACGAGCAGTACTTC. Translating gives CASSSVNRDRDYEQYF.

Written as DNA, the CDR3 is TGCAGTGCTAGAGATGGCCGGGGCACAGATACGCAGTATTTT. Its protein is CSARDGRGTDTQYF. V usage is TRBV20-1 and J usage is TRBJ2-3; D remains unclear. CDR1 DFQATT and CDR2 SNEGSKA come from the germline V gene (reference sequence). The CDR3 totals 14 residues. Trimming left V 0 bases short and J 1 base short, with 8 bases between.

This clonotype has just a few counts. This chain links TRBV4-3 with TRBJ2-6; D not certain. V was trimmed by 1 base and J by 1 base, leaving 5 bases between them. Germline CDR1 is LGHNA and CDR2 is YSLEER. CDR3 size: 15 residues. The CDR3 DNA follows: TGCGCCAGCAGCCAAGCTCTTTCTGGGGCCAACGTCCTGACTTTC. It is translated as CASSQALSGANVLTF.

The chain links TRBV29-1 to TRBJ2-3, with 9 positions matching TRBD2. This CDR3 has 16 amino acids. Germline CDR1 and CDR2: SQVTM and ANQGSEA. J gave up 0 bases and V 4 bases, and 8 bases lay outside the gene matches. Here the CDR3 reads CSVVLLTSGSTDTQYF. DNA of the CDR3: TGCAGCGTTGTCCTACTTACTAGCGGGAGCACAGATACGCAGTATTTT.

J is TRBJ2-7 and V is TRBV7-2, with TRBD1 as a possible D gene (5 bases). Trimming removed 2 bases from V and 2 bases from J, with 10 bases in between. The CDR3 loop spans 14 amino acids. Germline lookup yields CDR1 SGHTA and CDR2 FQGNSA. The CDR3 here is CASSLSPGTYEQYF. As DNA, the CDR3 is TGTGCCAGCAGCTTAAGTCCAGGGACCTACGAGCAGTACTTC.

The gene calls are TRBV2 and TRBJ2-1; 8 positions agree with TRBD2. CDR3 length: 14 amino acids. V was pared by 1 base and J by 9 bases, with 5 bases of the junction left unmatched. CDR1 is SNHLY, CDR2 FYNNEI, per germline. This CDR3 reads CASSEEARGVEQFF. In DNA form, the CDR3 reads TGTGCCAGCAGTGAAGAGGCGCGGGGGGTTGAGCAGTTCTTC. Together with reference TRBV2 and TRBJ2-1, the CDR3 gives the full variable domain: EPEVTQTPSHQVTQMGQEVILRCVPISNHLYFYWYRQILGQKVEFLVSFYNNEISEKSEIFDDQFSVERPDGSNFTLKIRSTKLEDSAMYFCASSEEARGVEQFFGPGTRLTVL.

This clonotype was seen a handful of times. This sequence joins TRBV12-3 or TRBV12-4 and TRBJ2-1; 12 bases line up with TRBD2. The CDR3 extends over 15 amino acids. V gave up 4 bases and J gave up 7 bases; unmatched junction bases: 5. For the CDR3, the DNA is TGTGCCAGCAGTTGGGCTAGCGGGGGGGCGAATGAGCAGTTCTTC. Translation: CASSWASGGANEQFF.

The CDR3 nucleotides are TGTGCCTGGAGTGAATGGACTAGCGGGGGGAGAGAGACCCAGTACTTC. Translation: CAWSEWTSGGRETQYF. The V gene is TRBV30, the J gene TRBJ2-5, with 14 nucleotides matching TRBD2. The CDR3 is made up of 16 amino acids. Losses at the gene ends were 1 base for V and 4 bases for J; bases not matched to a gene: 5. Germline values: CDR1 GTSNPN, CDR2 SVGIG (reference sequence).

The chain combines TRBV27 with TRBJ1-5; no reliable D call. CDR1 is MNHEY and CDR2 is SMNVEV in the germline V gene (reference sequence). V was clipped by 1 base and J by 2 bases, with 15 bases between them. The CDR3 runs 17 residues. The CDR3 sequence is CASSLFSGMRGNQPQHF. Here the CDR3 DNA reads TGTGCCAGCAGTTTATTTTCGGGGATGAGAGGCAATCAGCCCCAGCATTTT.

V usage is TRBV5-1 and J usage is TRBJ1-4, with unresolved D. The germline V gene has CDR1 SGHRS and CDR2 YFSETQ. The V and J ends lost 0 bases and 5 bases respectively, with 11 bases between them. The CDR3 has 15 residues. The CDR3 reads CASSLELSQNEKLFF. The CDR3 region has the DNA TGCGCCAGCAGCTTGGAACTGTCCCAGAATGAAAAACTGTTTTTT.

The chain joins TRBV11-2 to TRBJ2-7; D possibly uses TRBD1 or TRBD2 (5 bases each). The CDR3 spans 15 residues. Germline values: CDR1 SGHAT, CDR2 FQNNGV. Trimming removed 5 bases at V and 2 bases at J, with 16 bases between. The CDR3 DNA sequence: TGTGCCAGCAGCGACCTTCGGGGCAGCCCCTACGAGCAGTACTTC. Translating gives CASSDLRGSPYEQYF.

The chain carries TRBV5-1 and TRBJ2-1, with 10 bases that match TRBD1. V lost 0 bases, J lost 6 bases, and 6 bases stayed unmatched. CDR1 and CDR2 (germline): SGHRS, YFSETQ. The CDR3 length is 16 residues. The CDR3 nucleotides are TGCGCCAGCAGCTTGGAGGCCGGGACAGGGGTCAATGAGCAGTTCTTC. The encoded protein is CASSLEAGTGVNEQFF.

The chain links TRBV9 to TRBJ2-1; D is possibly TRBD1 (6 bases). V was trimmed by 0 bases and J by 7 bases, leaving 11 bases between them. In germline, CDR1 is SGDLS, CDR2 YYNGEE. The length of the CDR3 is 14 residues. The chain's CDR3 is CASSVGTGWNEQFF. The CDR3 DNA sequence: TGTGCCAGCAGCGTAGGAACAGGGTGGAATGAGCAGTTCTTC.

In its sample, this clonotype was seen a few times. The chain is built from TRBV5-1 and TRBJ2-7; the D gene is possibly TRBD1 (5 bases). Germline CDR1 and CDR2: SGHRS and YFSETQ. Trimming took 4 bases from V and 5 from J, leaving 16 bases between them. The CDR3 has 14 amino acids. CDR3 in amino acids: CASSAQGRNNEQYF. In DNA form, the CDR3 reads TGCGCCAGCAGCGCGCAGGGAAGGAACAACGAGCAGTACTTC.

This sequence joins TRBV6-6 and TRBJ2-1; TRBD1 matches 7 bases. This CDR3 has 11 amino acids. Germline values: CDR1 MNHNY, CDR2 SVGAGI (reference sequence). After removal of 6 bases from V and 11 bases from J, the junction contained 4 bases not matched to a gene. CDR3 protein: CASSWDSKQFF. CDR3 sequence (DNA): TGTGCCAGCAGCTGGGACAGCAAGCAGTTCTTC.

The V gene is TRBV4-2, the J gene TRBJ2-7; TRBD1 agrees at 8 bases. V gave up 1 base and J gave up 5 bases; unmatched junction bases: 7. CDR3 length: 15 residues. Germline-derived CDR1 and CDR2 are LGHNA and YNFKEQ. Here the CDR3 reads CASSQVATGEDEQYF. Here the CDR3 DNA reads TGTGCCAGCAGCCAAGTTGCGACAGGGGAGGACGAGCAGTACTTC.

In its sample, this clonotype was seen once. This chain links TRBV5-6 with TRBJ2-5, with 8 bases aligning to TRBD2. The J call may not be correct, given that the DNA end is closer to TRBJ2-7. The germline V gene has CDR1 SGHDT and CDR2 YYEEEE. The CDR3 loop spans 13 amino acids. CDR3 DNA: TGTGCCAGCGCGGGAGGCCGTCGCTACGAGCAGTACTTC. Translated, it gives CASAGGRRYEQYF.

This clonotype has a handful of counts. The chain carries TRBV7-9 and TRBJ2-4; no definite D call. The J call could be wrong; TRBJ2-7 is a better fit for the DNA end. Per germline, CDR1 SEHNR and CDR2 FQNEAQ (reference sequence). The length of the CDR3 is 14 residues. The CDR3 DNA reads as TGTGCCAGCAGCCCCCCCACGGAAACCTACGAGCAGTACTTC. Translated: CASSPPTETYEQYF.

The chain uses TRBV3-1 and TRBJ2-3, with D perhaps TRBD2 (5 bases). V lost 0 bases to trimming and J lost 0 bases, with 13 bases between them. The CDR3 runs 17 residues. Looked up from germline, CDR1 is LGHDT and CDR2 is YNNKEL (reference sequence). The CDR3 sequence is CASSQDGRVISTDTQYF. Here the CDR3 DNA reads TGTGCCAGCAGCCAAGATGGGCGGGTGATTAGCACAGATACGCAGTATTTT.

The chain carries TRBV5-5 and TRBJ2-1; maybe TRBD1 (6 bases). Trimming shortened V by 0 bases and J by 9 bases, and 13 bases separated the two germline ends. The CDR3 is 14 amino acids. CDR1 is SGHKS and CDR2 is YYEKEE in the germline V gene (reference sequence). CDR3 in amino acids: CASSLVAGEGEQFF. CDR3 coding DNA: TGTGCCAGCAGCTTGGTCGCAGGGGAAGGTGAGCAGTTCTTC.

The CDR3 spells CASSLEGLAAYEQFF. In DNA form, the CDR3 reads TGTGCCAGCAGCTTAGAGGGGCTAGCGGCCTACGAGCAGTTCTTC. V is TRBV7-2 and J is TRBJ2-1; 7 positions match TRBD2. J lost 10 bases, V lost 1 base, and 10 bases had no gene match. CDR1 SGHTA and CDR2 FQGNSA come from the germline V gene. The CDR3 contains 15 residues.